Detailed here is one TCR beta chain. Its recognized antigen is unknown. The sample holds no much larger clone one base away, and base qualities are not on file. The cohort consisted of 600 to 750 healthy bone marrow donors. Cohort members were all nominally healthy when sampled, although unrecorded immune exposures were likely present. The donor tested CMV seronegative and was one of the 352 seronegative cohort members. A peripheral blood sample was collected from each donor, and TCR beta sequencing was performed on peripheral blood mononuclear cells. The Qiagen DNeasy Blood Extraction Kit was used to extract genomic DNA from the blood cell samples. Preparation of the library involved the immunoSEQ multiplex PCR assay. A mixture of 60 forward primers for TCR Vbeta segments and 13 reverse primers for TCR Jbeta segments was used in the multiplex PCR. Amplification of the CDR3 region of rearranged TCR beta genes was performed with a multiplex PCR assay on genomic DNA. The amplified TCR beta libraries were sequenced on the Illumina HiSeq System as 87-base-pair reads. The paper's processing steps were these. A later analysis tallied about 77 million unique TCR beta chains across the 640 or so repertoires, and roughly 11 million of those chains were shared by two or more donors. Raw reads were error-corrected and collapsed into unique sequences by a nearest-neighbor algorithm in which closely related sequences were merged to remove PCR and sequencing errors. CDR3 sequences were aligned to IMGT reference sequences to assign V, D and J gene segments. For a sequence to be retained, a match of at least six nucleotides was required to both a V gene segment and a J gene segment. Rearrangements were classified as productive when the CDR3 lacked stop codons and remained in frame with V and J, and all other rearrangements were classified as non-productive. CDR3 was defined by IMGT convention, running from the second conserved V-encoded cysteine to the conserved J-encoded phenylalanine. The earlier analysis of about 620 of the donors excluded sequences that lacked an unambiguous match to a single V gene segment. In an earlier analysis of about 590 of the donors, a V segment was called functional when productive rearrangements were above 56.7%, and segregating when the standard deviation between donors exceeded 5%. A statistical classification framework was built to diagnose cytomegalovirus status from the catalog of TCR beta chain sequences. In a later analysis, TCR nucleotide sequences were compared against IMGT/GENE-DB human TR gene sequences so that V and J genes could be assigned. The TCRdist pipeline was used in a later analysis to assign CDR3 sequences and most-parsimonious VDJ recombination scenarios. In a later analysis, every TCR beta chain was defined by the combination of its CDR3 amino acid sequence and its V-gene family, and reads without a unique V-gene family were dropped. To address suspected cross-contamination and a sequencing artifact, a later analysis removed around 600 highly shared, low-generation-probability nucleotide sequences. In a later analysis, a clonal expansion index for each public chain was calculated from normalized within-repertoire ranks of inferred template counts. In a later analysis, generation probabilities were computed using a VDJ recombination model fitted to out-of-frame rearrangements, and the results were checked against IGoR. In a later analysis, TCR-TCR, TCR-HLA and TCR-CMV co-occurrence was scored with hypergeometric tests, and a repertoire-size bias correction was applied to TCR pairs. A later analysis estimated false discovery rates by permuting HLA or CMV assignments 20 times. In a later analysis, co-occurring TCRs were grouped using DBSCAN, with TCRdist sequence similarity added in when clustering inside HLA-allele-positive subsets. Repertoires with fewer than 30,000 or more than 120,000 public chains, plus five repertoires with anomalous nucleotide sharing, were excluded from co-occurrence clustering. TCRdb retrieved this table from immuneACCESS and kept in-frame rearrangements only. Not all clones are present; in checked studies, unresolved V genes account for under half, and no reason is known for the remainder. From that table come the V and J calls and clone size; the DNA was used to work out D and trimming. The sample table lists about 160,000 clones, approximately 80% of them with a count of one. The top ten clones comprise 1.2% of the sample.

This sample was taken from a study of cytomegalovirus exposure and HLA in healthy donors listed by TCRdb under 2017. About the investigation overall: According to an earlier analysis of 587 of the donors, some 180 million T cells yielded 90 million to 140 million unique TCR beta sequences and 276 Gb of sequence data. A later analysis re-examined previously published TCR beta repertoires from roughly 650 donors and added high-resolution HLA genotyping to investigate patterns of TCR occurrence. HLA typing covered class I and class II loci at four-digit resolution. To predict cytomegalovirus infection status, the study combined high-throughput TCR immunosequencing, statistical association of individual TCRs with disease status, and machine learning. Among some 400 genotyped donors of the cohort, an average of around 220,000 unique TCR beta nucleotide sequences was sequenced per donor, of which roughly 17% were non-productive. The number of donors typed differed by locus, with roughly 629-640 for A, B, C, DRB1 and DQB1, around 500 for DQA1, 600 to 610 for DPA1, and around 430 for DPB1. Every repertoire in the discovery cohort had been generated on one and the same sequencing platform. Roughly 300 gigabases of sequencing data and approximately 91 million unique TCR sequences made up an early release that covered nearly 650 HLA-typed donors. Four to six DR-DQ haplotypes were handled as single units for association and clustering, since linkage in the cohort was strong. Along with the roughly 670-subject first cohort, a separate validation cohort of more than 90 different subjects was used. The later analysis used no new phenotypic data to find candidate immune exposures, relying instead on TCR beta sequences and their occurrence across donors. Of the 300 to 500 genotyped donors, more than 75% were placed in the genetic ancestry cluster associated with self-reported Caucasian donors. Donor age, sex, ethnicity and CMV serostatus were compiled alongside the repertoire data. Genome-wide SNP genotypes for about 60% of the roughly 700 donors were used in a later genetic analysis, which treated that subset as a discovery cohort. An earlier analysis of some 500 of the donors applied high-throughput TCR beta sequencing to assess whether each TCR beta V gene segment acted as functional or pseudogenic. Using immunosequencing, the study profiled T cell repertoires from some 670 subjects and related those repertoires to cytomegalovirus serostatus. The study aimed to test whether cataloging public T cell receptors could reveal signatures of past pathogen exposure.

The paper as a whole reports these results and caveats: Assigning TCR associations to individual alleles was difficult when HLA alleles, especially DR and DQ, strongly co-occurred. Most TCR sequences were seen in very few donors, while some public TCRs were found in many individuals. The earlier analysis of approximately 590 of the donors excluded seventeen rarely observed V segments, including chromosome 9 orphons, because counts were too low. A later analysis reported that several top co-occurrence clusters appeared linked to parvovirus B19, influenza, CMV and Epstein-Barr virus. According to the authors, the approach could potentially be generalized to other disease states and immunological phenotypes. A later genetic analysis associated a missense DCLRE1C variant with V-gene and J-gene trimming of TCR beta chains, and an independent cohort replicated the association. A further reported finding was that TCR beta sequences accurately predicted the HLA-A and HLA-B alleles for most subjects in the first cohort. A total of 150 or so TCR beta chains were listed by the study as associated with cytomegalovirus. According to a later analysis, TCR association rates differed among HLA loci, with DRB1 alleles showing the most associated TCRs and HLA-C alleles showing the fewest. The cohort was sequenced for TCR beta chains only, and without alpha or paired-chain data the features that could be detected were limited. In vitro tests confirmed that three of the cytomegalovirus-associated TCR beta chains recognize cytomegalovirus antigens. The presence/absence analyses assumed that sequencing depth was roughly uniform across donors, and that assumption may not be true. An earlier analysis of approximately 600 of the donors showed that most TCR beta V segments appeared in productive rearrangements either about 87% or about 30% of the time, which broadly matched IMGT annotations. In a later analysis, HLA-associated TCR beta chains showed more clonal expansion and lower generation probabilities than non-associated chains that were equally common. In a later analysis, 16,951 TCR beta sequences were associated with specific HLA alleles at a false discovery rate of 0.05. In a later analysis, most CMV-associated TCR beta chains were found to appear HLA-restricted, with HLA associations seemingly driven largely by CMV exposure. Linkage disequilibrium might explain the correlated functional status among segregating V segments, but an unknown experimental factor could not be excluded. A cluster of highly shared sequence variants was judged likely to represent a technical artifact of the sequencing pipeline. HLA typing was unavailable for some donors at each locus, so association tests used only the typed subset. The classifier was reported to diagnose cytomegalovirus status with high specificity and sensitivity in both the original and validation cohorts. CMV serostatus was the only immune exposure information available for the cohort. A later genetic analysis reported fewer N-insertions in productive TCRs among donors in an Asian-associated ancestry cluster than the 666-donor mean.

The material sequenced was PBMCs. The origin of this receptor is a boy between 2 and 10 years old in good health and CMV-seronegative.

The DNA sequence follows: TGCGCCAGCAGCTTGCGGGGCCAGGGGTCACCCCTCCACTTT. This yields the protein CASSLRGQGSPLHF. The chain was built from TRBV5-1 and TRBJ1-6; tentative D gene TRBD1, with 6 bases matching. V gives up 1 base and J gives up 10 bases, and the segment between their germline ends measures 12 bases. The germline V gene encodes CDR1 SGHRS and CDR2 YFSETQ. The CDR3 runs 14 residues from the cysteine to the phenylalanine. This entry keeps only the CDR3 DNA: 42 bases, framed from base 1.